The 13 T cell receptor beta chains below all came from one sample that was sequenced in a study of shared clonotypes between healthy human individuals. TCRdb's table, derived via immunoSEQ multiplex PCR, lists solely in-frame clones and lacks some. This table has 550,000 to 800,000 clones, less than 95% appearing once. Material for sequencing was memory CD8+ T cells from PBMCs. Subset here: CD45RO+ cells pooled with CCR7-negative TemRA cells. The receptors originated from a man aged 18 to 30 in good health. Some clones in this sample may be carry-over from other donors' samples.

The gene calls are TRBV28 and TRBJ1-4; the D gene is possibly TRBD1 (5 bases). Germline V CDR1 and CDR2: MDHEN, SYDVKM. This CDR3 has 16 amino acids. Trimming shortened V by 6 bases and J by 0 bases, and 14 bases separated the two germline ends. DNA for the CDR3: TGTGCCAGCAGCCCTGGGACTATCACAACTAATGAAAAACTGTTTTTT. Translation gives CASSPGTITTNEKLFF.

In DNA form, the CDR3 reads TGTGCCAGCTCACCAAGTCGGGACCATAGCAATCAGCCCCAGCATTTT. This sequence encodes CASSPSRDHSNQPQHF. The chain joins TRBV18 to TRBJ1-5, with a tentative D call TRBD1 (5 bases). V was clipped by 2 bases and J by 0 bases, with 11 bases between them. Germline V gene sequence: CDR1 KGHSH, CDR2 LQKENI. The CDR3 is 16 residues long.

The genes are TRBV28 and TRBJ1-5; D unclear. Germline CDR1 reads MDHEN; CDR2 reads SYDVKM. The CDR3 is made up of 18 amino acids. V was clipped by 6 bases and J by 0 bases, with 21 bases between them. The chain's CDR3 is CASRERTNLRYSNQPQHF. DNA for the CDR3: TGTGCCAGCAGGGAACGGACCAACCTCAGATATAGCAATCAGCCCCAGCATTTT.

The J gene is TRBJ2-7, the V gene TRBV6-5; tentatively, D is TRBD2 (6 bases). Germline-derived CDR1 and CDR2 are MNHEY and SVGAGI. The CDR3 runs 15 residues. V was cut by 6 bases and J by 5 bases, with 20 bases left in between. The CDR3 nucleotides read TGTGCCAGCAGCATGGTAGTGGCGGGGACGGACGAGCAGTACTTC. It codes for CASSMVVAGTDEQYF.

This chain joins TRBV5-6 and TRBJ1-1; D may be TRBD1 (6 bases). The CDR3 consists of 16 residues. Between the trimmed V and J ends, which lost 6 bases and 1 base, there was a span of 19 bases. Germline V CDR1 and CDR2: SGHDT, YYEEEE. CDR3 DNA sequence: TGTGCCAGCATAGGGGCCCTTGGGGGCTGGAACACTGAAGCTTTCTTT. Translation: CASIGALGGWNTEAFF.

V gene TRBV27 combines with J gene TRBJ2-1; 9 nucleotides align to TRBD1. This CDR3 is 13 amino acids long. With 6 bases clipped from V and 7 bases from J, the junction kept 4 bases outside the gene matches. Germline-derived CDR1 and CDR2 are MNHEY and SMNVEV (reference sequence). Here the CDR3 DNA reads TGTGCCAGCAGCACCGGACAGGGGAATGAGCAGTTCTTC. Protein product: CASSTGQGNEQFF.

The rearrangement uses TRBV7-2 and TRBJ2-7; 11 bases are a match to TRBD2. V lost 1 base to trimming and J lost 2 bases; unmatched junction nucleotides: 4. From germline, CDR1 is SGHTA and CDR2 FQGNSA. The CDR3 totals 16 residues. CDR3 bases: TGTGCCAGCAGCTTAGAGACTAGCGGGATCACCTACGAGCAGTACTTC. Encoded protein: CASSLETSGITYEQYF.

V gene TRBV27 combines with J gene TRBJ2-5; 13 bases map to TRBD2. CDR1 and CDR2 (germline): MNHEY, SMNVEV (reference sequence). CDR3 length: 16 amino acids. V lost 5 bases and J lost 5; bases outside the gene matches: 8. As DNA, the CDR3 is TGTGCCAGCAGTCCCGGGACTAGCGGGAAGGGGGAGACCCAGTACTTC. This translates into CASSPGTSGKGETQYF.

V usage is TRBV7-8 and J usage is TRBJ1-1; no clear D gene. Germline V gene data show CDR1 as SGHVS and CDR2 as FQNEAQ. Trimming stripped 5 bases from V and 9 bases from J, with 13 bases between. The CDR3 loop spans 12 amino acids. The chain's CDR3 is CASSPPPQKAFF. DNA of the CDR3: TGTGCCAGCAGCCCCCCTCCTCAAAAAGCTTTCTTT.

This chain connects TRBV5-8 to TRBJ2-5; D unclear. The germline V gene encodes CDR1 SGHTS and CDR2 YDEGEE. This CDR3 has 14 residues. Trimming removed 0 bases at V and 4 bases at J, with 10 bases between. CDR3 DNA sequence: TGTGCCAGCAGCTTGGAAGGGTCTATAGAGACCCAGTACTTC. It yields the protein CASSLEGSIETQYF.

J is TRBJ2-1 and V is TRBV9; D may correspond to TRBD1 or TRBD2 (5 bases each). This CDR3 is 12 amino acids long. V lost 4 bases to trimming and J lost 11 bases, with 13 bases between them. Germline V gene lookup returns CDR1 SGDLS and CDR2 YYNGEE. CDR3 bases: TGTGCCAGCAGCCCTAGTGGGGGACAGCAGTTCTTC. It specifies CASSPSGGQQFF.

A single count supports this clone. CDR3 nucleotide sequence: TGCGCCAGCAGCCAAGATCATCCAGGGATGCCAGATACGCAGTATTTT. Residues: CASSQDHPGMPDTQYF. The rearrangement uses TRBV4-1 and TRBJ2-3, with a weak D call TRBD1 (5 bases). V was shortened by 0 bases and J by 4 bases, with 14 bases between the two germline ends. The CDR3 extends over 16 amino acids. Germline V gene data show CDR1 as MGHRA and CDR2 as YSYEKL.

The genes are TRBV28 and TRBJ2-5; tentatively, D is TRBD2 (6 bases). V lost 8 bases and J 2 bases, leaving 15 bases between the germline ends. From germline, CDR1 is MDHEN and CDR2 SYDVKM. The CDR3 loop spans 14 amino acids. This chain's CDR3 is CASRSHSGQETQYF. The CDR3 DNA is TGTGCCAGCCGGTCACATAGCGGACAAGAGACCCAGTACTTC.